These 23 T cell receptor beta chains were sequenced from one sample in a study of low-dose radiotherapy and immunotherapy resistance in tumors. Primers targeting TRAV and TRBV primed first-strand cDNA, covering alpha and beta chains. It was with a constant-region primer and a V-primer adapter that TCRs were amplified over approximately 20 PCR cycles. One entry per CDR3 protein results from TCRdb running MiXCR on the reads. The data contain tens of thousands of distinct CDR3 sequences, roughly 29% of them singletons. Described time point: before trial treatment. The sample here was PBMCs, taken before treatment. The receptor set was obtained from a male donor with rectosigmoid adenocarcinoma.

The V call is TRBV6-2 or TRBV6-3, the J call TRBJ2-2; 10 bases are shared with TRBD2. The CDR3 covers 16 residues. CDR1 is MNHEY and CDR2 is SVGEGT in the germline V gene. The ends lost 7 bases at V and 3 bases at J; junction bases unmatched: 8. Here the CDR3 DNA reads TGTGCCAGCAAGAAGATAGCGGGAGGATACACCGGGGAGCTGTTTTTT. It codes for CASKKIAGGYTGELFF.

Many counts were recorded for this clonotype. This chain joins TRBV28 and TRBJ1-3; D is ambiguous. Trimming cost V 6 bases and J 0 bases, with 9 bases left between them. The germline CDR1 and CDR2 sequences are MDHEN and SYDVKM. This CDR3 spans 14 amino acids. DNA for the CDR3: TGTGCCAGCAGCGCGACTGACTCTGGAAACACCATATATTTT. The encoded protein is CASSATDSGNTIYF.

This clonotype was recorded at least ten times. The chain carries TRBV5-4 and TRBJ2-4; 12 nucleotides align to TRBD2. This CDR3 spans 16 amino acids. CDR1 SGHNT and CDR2 YYREEE come from the germline V gene (reference sequence). With 2 bases clipped from V and 4 bases from J, the junction kept 4 bases outside the gene matches. CDR3 nucleotides: TGTGCCAGCAGCTTCGGACTAGCGGGACTTAAAAACATTCAGTACTTC. As protein: CASSFGLAGLKNIQYF.

This clonotype was picked up many times. This chain uses TRBV19 with TRBJ1-1; no firm D call. Trimming shortened V by 6 bases and J by 1 base, and 9 bases separated the two germline ends. This CDR3 region has 13 residues. Germline V lookup: CDR1 LNHDA, CDR2 SQIVND (reference sequence). The CDR3 nucleotides read TGTGCCAGTAGCCAATCGCAGAACACTGAAGCTTTCTTT. This gives the protein CASSQSQNTEAFF.

In its sample, this clonotype was seen many times. The chain employs TRBV30 and TRBJ2-2; tentative D call: TRBD1 (5 bases). The V end lost 4 bases, the J end lost 7 bases, and 22 bases lay between the germline ends. The V gene's germline CDR1 is GTSNPN and CDR2 SVGIG (reference sequence). The CDR3 is 16 amino acids. As DNA, the CDR3 is TGTGCCTGGAACGGCGAGCTCACAGGATCGGTCGGGGAGCTGTTTTTT. Its translation is CAWNGELTGSVGELFF. The full variable domain, completed using reference TRBV30 and TRBJ2-2, is SQTIHQWPATLVQPVGSPLSLECTVEGTSNPNLYWYRQAAGRGLQLLFYSVGIGQISSEVPQNLSASRPQDRQFILSSKKLLLSDSGFYLCAWNGELTGSVGELFFGEGSRLTVL.

This clonotype has more than one count but fewer than ten. The gene calls are TRBV6-2 or TRBV6-3 and TRBJ1-1, with TRBD1 as a possible D gene (5 bases). Germline CDR1 reads MNHEY; CDR2 reads SVGEGT. The CDR3 length is 13 residues. Trimming cost V 2 bases and J 8 bases, with 12 bases left between them. The CDR3 DNA reads as TGTGCCAGCAGTTACCGAGGGGCCTTGGAAGCTTTCTTT. Amino acid sequence: CASSYRGALEAFF.

In its sample, this clonotype was seen many times. V is TRBV20-1 and J is TRBJ2-1; no firm D call. CDR3 size: 15 residues. V was cut by 4 bases and J by 0 bases, with 13 bases left in between. The V gene's germline CDR1 is DFQATT and CDR2 SNEGSKA (reference sequence). The CDR3 here is CSAITPRTSYNEQFF. CDR3 DNA: TGCAGTGCTATTACCCCAAGAACCTCCTACAATGAGCAGTTCTTC.

This clonotype was recorded at least ten times. J is TRBJ1-1 and V is TRBV5-5; no clear D. Germline V CDR1 and CDR2: SGHKS, YYEKEE (reference sequence). The CDR3 has 14 amino acids. V lost 5 bases to trimming and J lost 1 base, with 12 bases between them. The CDR3 DNA reads TGTGCCAGCAGTCCCGAAGGGTGGAACACTGAAGCTTTCTTT. Encoded protein: CASSPEGWNTEAFF.

In its sample, this clonotype was seen many times. This chain links TRBV12-3 or TRBV12-4 with TRBJ2-7; D is possibly TRBD1 (6 bases). Trimming removed 6 bases at V and 0 bases at J, with 15 bases between. The CDR3 runs to 15 residues. This CDR3 is CASSPRDKSSYEQYF. The CDR3 bases are TGTGCCAGCAGCCCCCGGGACAAGAGCTCCTACGAGCAGTACTTC.

This clonotype was counted ten times or more. V gene TRBV6-2 or TRBV6-3 combines with J gene TRBJ2-1; 11 bases align to TRBD1. There are 14 residues in the CDR3. With 7 bases clipped from V and 6 bases from J, the junction kept 5 bases outside the gene matches. From germline, CDR1 is MNHEY and CDR2 SVGEGT. CDR3 sequence (DNA): TGTGCCAGCACCCGAGGGACAGGGGGCAATGAGCAGTTCTTC. As protein: CASTRGTGGNEQFF.

The chain links TRBV6-2 or TRBV6-3 to TRBJ2-4; 7 positions match TRBD1. Germline CDR1 is MNHEY and CDR2 is SVGEGT. Germline trimming cut 5 bases from V and 0 bases from J; bases unmatched to any gene: 7. The CDR3 extends over 16 amino acids. The CDR3 sequence is CASSAEGQRAKNIQYF. The DNA for the CDR3 is TGTGCCAGCAGTGCAGAGGGACAGAGAGCCAAAAACATTCAGTACTTC.

Ten or more counts support this clonotype. This sequence joins TRBV28 and TRBJ2-7; no firm D call. V lost 2 bases, J lost 7 bases, and 9 bases lay in between. The CDR3 runs to 12 residues. The germline CDR1 and CDR2 sequences are MDHEN and SYDVKM. DNA of the CDR3: TGTGCCAGCAGTTTAAACCAGGAGGAGCAGTACTTC. It encodes CASSLNQEEQYF.

In this sample, this clonotype turned up many times. The rearrangement joins TRBV4-1 to TRBJ2-7; D uncertain. The germline V gene has CDR1 MGHRA and CDR2 YSYEKL. CDR3 length: 15 amino acids. V dropped 1 base and J dropped 0 bases, with 10 bases sitting between them. Here the CDR3 reads CASSQASQSSYEQYF. The CDR3 DNA follows: TGCGCCAGCAGCCAAGCATCTCAAAGCTCCTACGAGCAGTACTTC.

Points on this clonotype: This sequence is one base from a far larger clone and is likely a read error. V usage is TRBV6-5 and J usage is TRBJ2-1, with 9 positions matching TRBD2. With V trimmed by 5 bases and J by 10 bases, 12 bases remained unmatched. CDR1 is MNHEY, CDR2 SVGAGI, per germline. This CDR3 is 15 amino acids long. CDR3 in amino acids: CASSEGSGSFYEQFF. CDR3 coding DNA: TGTGCCAGCAGTGAAGGTAGCGGGAGTTTCTACGAGCAGTTCTTC.

A remark on this clonotype: A far more abundant clone sits one base away, making this likely a read error. The CDR3 DNA reads as TGTGCCACCAGTTATTCTGGGAGGGCCAAAAACATTCAGTACTTC. It encodes CATSYSGRAKNIQYF. The chain carries TRBV27 and TRBJ2-4, with a tentative D call TRBD2 (6 bases). CDR1 MNHEY and CDR2 SMNVEV come from the germline V gene (reference sequence). This CDR3 is built from 15 residues.

The chain has TRBV6-2 or TRBV6-3 and TRBJ2-4; 8 positions agree with TRBD2. Germline CDR1 and CDR2: MNHEY and SVGEGT. The CDR3 covers 13 residues. V shed 4 bases and J 8 bases; nucleotides not matched to a gene: 4. CDR3 sequence reads: CASSWRGADIQYF. The CDR3 coding sequence is TGTGCCAGCAGTTGGCGGGGGGCGGACATTCAGTACTTC.

In this sample, this clonotype turned up many times. The chain links TRBV18 to TRBJ2-2, with D perhaps matching TRBD1 (5 bases). This CDR3 region has 19 residues. Germline V lookup: CDR1 KGHSH, CDR2 LQKENI. V was cut by 3 bases and J by 2 bases, with 22 bases left in between. This chain's CDR3 is CASSPPLRWAGQNTGELFF. For the CDR3, the DNA is TGTGCCAGCTCACCGCCCCTGAGGTGGGCCGGACAAAACACCGGGGAGCTGTTTTTT.

This clonotype has more than one count but fewer than ten. The V call is TRBV7-8, the J call TRBJ2-5; unclear D gene. The germline V gene encodes CDR1 SGHVS and CDR2 FQNEAQ. CDR3 length: 15 amino acids. Trimming pared 1 base from V and 5 bases from J, leaving 14 bases between. CDR3 nucleotide sequence: TGTGCCAGCAGCTTAGGGGCAGTTGGCCGGGAGACCCAGTACTTC. Translated, it gives CASSLGAVGRETQYF.

This clonotype was detected many times. The genes are TRBV4-2 and TRBJ2-3; possibly TRBD2 for D (5 bases). CDR1 LGHNA and CDR2 YNFKEQ come from the germline V gene. The CDR3 is made up of 15 amino acids. Trimming shortened V by 3 bases and J by 4 bases, and 14 bases separated the two germline ends. The CDR3 reads CASSHRGRSADTQYF. CDR3 coding DNA: TGTGCCAGCAGCCATCGGGGAAGGTCCGCAGATACGCAGTATTTT.

This clonotype was recorded at least ten times. The gene calls are TRBV12-3 or TRBV12-4 and TRBJ2-1; 9 bases are a match to TRBD2. The CDR3 covers 16 residues. Germline trimming cut 7 bases from V and 3 bases from J; bases unmatched to any gene: 10. This CDR3 is CASTIFLSGGYNEQFF. The CDR3 DNA reads as TGTGCCAGCACCATTTTCCTTAGCGGGGGCTACAATGAGCAGTTCTTC.

This clonotype was seen more than once but under ten times. The CDR3 region has the DNA TGCAGTGCCCCCGACCCAAGGACGGACACTGAAGCTTTCTTT. Translated, it gives CSAPDPRTDTEAFF. The rearrangement uses TRBV20-1 and TRBJ1-1; D is undetermined. CDR1 DFQATT and CDR2 SNEGSKA come from the germline V gene (reference sequence). This CDR3 has 14 residues. Deletions cut 6 bases from V and 3 bases from J, with 17 bases between.

With regard to this clonotype: A far larger clone is just one base off, so this is likely a read error. The V call is TRBV24-1, the J call TRBJ2-3; no clear D gene. CDR3 length equals 14 residues. CDR1 and CDR2 (germline): KGHDR, SFDVKD. V gave up 11 bases and J gave up 6 bases, with 20 bases separating them. In nucleotides, the CDR3 is TGTGCCAGCAAGGGTGGGCCCTCTCGTGATACGCAGTATTTT. This codes for CASKGGPSRDTQYF.

This clonotype has a count of ten or more. The chain links TRBV12-3 or TRBV12-4 to TRBJ1-1; the D gene is possibly TRBD1 (5 bases). The V and J ends lost 9 bases and 5 bases respectively, with 19 bases between them. The CDR3 consists of 14 residues. CDR3 in amino acids: CASGFFAGGTEAFF. The CDR3 nucleotides are TGTGCCAGTGGTTTCTTCGCCGGGGGAACTGAAGCTTTCTTT.